The rows below give T cell receptor beta chains drawn from one sample of a study of spatial heterogeneity in lung cancer. TCRdb passed the 5' RACE reads through MiXCR, listing each CDR3 protein once. This table has around 100,000 distinct CDR3 sequences, less than 14% appearing once. The specimen comprised PBMCs, sampled at follow-up. Every receptor here comes from a female donor with early-stage non-small cell lung cancer. The CDR3 runs from the conserved cysteine through the conserved F or W.

v_call | cdr3_aa
TRBV12-3/TRBV12-4 | CASSPTGGFTEAFF
TRBV5-6 | CASSDASGTDTQYF
TRBV6-2/TRBV6-3 | CASNKGEAHGEQFF
TRBV12-3/TRBV12-4 | CASSLDHYEQYF
TRBV24-1 | CATSDSRERTDTQYF
TRBV10-3 | CAIRGGSGNTIYF
TRBV29-1 | CSTGRGPYNEQFF
TRBV5-1 | CASSLLTGDGYTF
TRBV12-3/TRBV12-4 | CASSGQGAADTQYF
TRBV28 | CASSLYGQDQETQYF
TRBV28 | CASSDQTSGRAGELFF
TRBV18 | CASSPPGPPRSYNEQFF
TRBV12-3/TRBV12-4 | CASSLRGWSNQPQHF
TRBV6-5 | CASSPSGEGQETQYF
TRBV5-1 | CASRRQANSGANVLTF
TRBV6-1 | CASDPGTGVEKLFF
TRBV7-2 | CASSDRRSTYNEQFF
TRBV7-3 | CASSTGGSYNEQFF
TRBV9 | CASSGTGGSNSPLHF
TRBV4-3 | CASSQGTGYTGELFF
TRBV28 | CASSLGGGLPYEQYF
TRBV4-1 | CASSQPGTRRHNEQFF
TRBV7-8 | CASSPRRDSVSETQYF
TRBV18 | CASSRSRNEQFF
TRBV30 | CAWSAVGGPDTQYF
TRBV3-1 | CASSPRRAGAAGELFF
TRBV30 | CAWSVRGKLFF
TRBV28 | CASGTSPNIQYF
TRBV7-9 | CASSARASGADTQYF
TRBV18 | CASSPSTGDQPQHF
TRBV6-5 | CASSTGLQNNEQFF
TRBV6-1 | CASSGTGTGEGEQYF
TRBV18 | CAGSNGVSNQPQHF
TRBV29-1 | CSVGTKRTTDTEAFF
TRBV3-1 | CASSQSRLAGADTQYF
TRBV29-1 | CSVPQGATDTQYF
TRBV20-1 | CSGADPLRDTQYF